This entry features one T cell receptor beta chain sequence. The V end was cut by 2 bases, the J end by 3 bases, with 5 bases between. Germline CDR1 reads SGHVS; CDR2 reads FQNEAQ. This CDR3 contains 13 residues. Enrolled during active infection, Seattle patients were then followed longitudinally. The sample comes from a study of blood T cell repertoires in COVID-19. Background on the study: Some COVID-19 samples were acute and others convalescent; all came from the United States, Italy and Spain.

Original processing methods: Quantification of nucleated cells was approximated via reference gene primer amplification. The repertoire was sequenced with immunoSEQ multiplex PCR; TCRdb's copy has only in-frame clones and lacks some. Clone size and the V and J calls come from that table; the DNA yielded D and trimming. There are 200,000 to 300,000 clones in the sample; 75% to 95% occur only once, and 2% to 3% lies in the top ten. This clonotype was sampled from a person under 30 with COVID-19, enrolled during active disease. This rearrangement joins TRBV7-8 to TRBJ1-5; no clear D. The specimen was peripheral blood. Here the CDR3 DNA reads TGTGCCAGCAGCTTATACACCAATCAGCCCCAGCATTTT. It is translated as CASSLYTNQPQHF.